The present T cell receptor (beta chain) was sequenced within a study of Graves' ophthalmopathy and Graves' hyperthyroidism. The study's findings and limits: A model of 13 signatures distinguished ophthalmopathy from stable hyperthyroidism at roughly 87% sensitivity and about 80% specificity. The model's ophthalmopathy progression predictions had just under 71% sensitivity and roughly 72% specificity.

TCR beta CDR3 regions were amplified from RNA transcripts. HTBI-primed first-round RT-PCR preceded second-round multiplex PCR. TCRdb analysed the multiplex PCR reads with MiXCR anew, one entry per CDR3 protein. The profile shows some 520,000 distinct CDR3 sequences, about 15% of them singletons. The trim removed 5 bases at V and 0 bases at J, leaving 6 bases unmatched. The CDR3 contains 15 residues. CDR1 and CDR2 (germline): MDHEN, SYDVKM. PBMCs were isolated from a roughly 9.6 ml sample of fresh peripheral blood. Concerning this clonotype itself: The antigen remains undetermined.

The TCR originated in a woman aged 25-40 years with Graves' ophthalmopathy. Material: blood. The chain links TRBV28 to TRBJ1-1; 7 bases line up with TRBD1. Here the CDR3 DNA reads TGTGCCAGCAGTCTGCAGACAGGGTTGAACACTGAAGCTTTCTTT. Translating it yields CASSLQTGLNTEAFF.